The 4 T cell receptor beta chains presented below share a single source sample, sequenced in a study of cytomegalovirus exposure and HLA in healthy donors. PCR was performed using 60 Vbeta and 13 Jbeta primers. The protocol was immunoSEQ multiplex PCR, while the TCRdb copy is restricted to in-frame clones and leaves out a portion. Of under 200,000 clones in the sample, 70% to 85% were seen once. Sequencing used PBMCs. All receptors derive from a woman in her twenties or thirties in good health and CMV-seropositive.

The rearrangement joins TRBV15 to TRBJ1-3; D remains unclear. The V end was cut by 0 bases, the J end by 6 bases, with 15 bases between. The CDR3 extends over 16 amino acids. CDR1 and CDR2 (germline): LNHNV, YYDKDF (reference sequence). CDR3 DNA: TGTGCCACCAGCAGAGATCCTTACAGCCACCCAAACACCATATATTTT. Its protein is CATSRDPYSHPNTIYF.

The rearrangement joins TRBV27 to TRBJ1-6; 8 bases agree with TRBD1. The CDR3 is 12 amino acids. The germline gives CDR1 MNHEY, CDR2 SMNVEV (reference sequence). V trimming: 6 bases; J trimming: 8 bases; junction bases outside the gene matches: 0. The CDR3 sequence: CASRTGDSPLHF. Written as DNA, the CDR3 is TGTGCCAGCAGGACAGGGGATTCACCCCTCCACTTT.

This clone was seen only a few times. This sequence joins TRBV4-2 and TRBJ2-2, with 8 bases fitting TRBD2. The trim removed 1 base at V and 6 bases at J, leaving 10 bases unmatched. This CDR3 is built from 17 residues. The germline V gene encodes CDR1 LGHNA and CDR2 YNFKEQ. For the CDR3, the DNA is TGTGCCAGCAGCCAAGTCGCGGGGGGCTACACAGCCGGGGAGCTGTTTTTT. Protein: CASSQVAGGYTAGELFF.

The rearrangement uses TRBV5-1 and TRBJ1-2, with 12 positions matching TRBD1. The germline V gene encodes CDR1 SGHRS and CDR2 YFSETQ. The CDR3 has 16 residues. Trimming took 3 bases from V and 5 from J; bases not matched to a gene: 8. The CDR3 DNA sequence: TGCGCCAGCAGCTGGGGACAGGGGGCGTATAAGTATGGCTACACCTTC. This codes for CASSWGQGAYKYGYTF.